What follows describes a single T cell receptor beta chain. Antigen unknown. Method: immunoSEQ multiplex PCR; TCRdb's copy keeps in-frame clones and lacks some. The repertoire holds 80,000 to 130,000 clones, with 90% as singletons. The trim removed 2 bases at V and 6 bases at J, leaving 10 bases unmatched. This CDR3 is built from 17 residues. Per germline, CDR1 SEHNR and CDR2 FQNEAQ (reference sequence). The sample comes from a study of OX40 agonist ivuxolimab in advanced cancers. Study summary: Ivuxolimab is a fully human IgG2 antibody that activates OX40 (CD134).

General study findings and limits: On average, CD8+ T cells showed a greater number of expanded clones than CD4+. Among some nonresponders, normalized T-cell clonal expansion was also low.

This TCR was sampled from an adult with an advanced solid tumor such as melanoma, head and neck, liver or kidney cancer. The chain combines TRBV7-9 with TRBJ2-1; 10 bases agree with TRBD1. The sample in question was CD4+ or CD8+ T cells sorted from blood, obtained in a trial of the OX40 agonist ivuxolimab. Here the CDR3 DNA reads TGTGCCAGCAGCTTACCCCGCGACAGGGGGCGTCTCAATGAGCAGTTCTTC. It translates to CASSLPRDRGRLNEQFF.